This TCR beta chain was sequenced in a study of regulatory T cells in long-lasting Graves disease. The study's findings and limits: Favored usage of TRBV28, TRBJ1-2 and TRBJ2-5 was recorded in persistent disease.

This clonotype was recorded at least ten times. Its target is unknown. Time point described: persistent/refractory GD, antithyroid drugs over 5 years with positive TRAb. The authors made the TCR library using RNA they extracted from PBMCs. Germline V lookup: CDR1 SGHDN, CDR2 FVKESK. V dropped 5 bases and J dropped 8 bases, with 10 bases sitting between them. The CDR3 covers 13 residues. Building of the TCR beta libraries involved iRepertoire HTBI primers and Arm-PCR of CDR3 regions. TCRdb re-called the multiplex PCR reads through MiXCR, storing one row per CDR3 protein. The sample records some 340,000 distinct CDR3 sequences, 20% to 25% being singletons.

The chain carries TRBV14 and TRBJ1-6; D is ambiguous. This TCR was recovered from a woman aged 40 to 50 with Graves disease. This material consisted of peripheral blood mononuclear cells (PBMCs), taken when the disease was refractory, from a patient treated with antithyroid drugs. The CDR3 loop is CASSLNRYSPLHF. The DNA for the CDR3 is TGTGCCAGCAGCTTGAACAGATATTCACCCCTCCACTTT.